This note documents a single TCR beta chain sequence. The data were obtained in a study of tumor-infiltrating lymphocytes in localized non-small cell lung cancer. The assay was immunoSEQ multiplex PCR, and TCRdb's table has in-frame clones only and misses some. Of just under 30,000 clones listed, roughly 85% were seen once; the top ten hold roughly 2%. This CDR3 is 14 amino acids long. Germline values: CDR1 SQVTM, CDR2 ANQGSEA. J gave up 5 bases and V 6 bases, and 9 bases lay outside the gene matches. V usage is TRBV29-1 and J usage is TRBJ2-7, with 11 positions matching TRBD1. The material sequenced was lung tumor tissue. This receptor was obtained from a human donor with non-small cell lung cancer. CDR3 bases: TGCAGCGTGGCCAAAAGGACAGGGGGCGACGAGCAGTACTTC. Residues: CSVAKRTGGDEQYF.